Presented here are 19 T cell receptor beta chains from one specimen sequenced in a study of T cell responses to AZD1222 COVID-19 vaccine. TCRdb's copy holds only in-frame clones and misses some; the assay was immunoSEQ multiplex PCR. The profile shows around 150,000 clones, roughly 89% of them singletons. This sample comprised peripheral blood, obtained on day 0 of AZD1222 vaccination. The receptors were sampled from an adult in good health.

The chain employs TRBV5-1 and TRBJ2-2; a possible D gene is TRBD2 (5 bases). V dropped 6 bases and J dropped 3 bases, with 21 bases sitting between them. Germline values: CDR1 SGHRS, CDR2 YFSETQ. This CDR3 contains 17 residues. CDR3 amino acids: CASTNGSWYGDTGELFF. The CDR3 nucleotides read TGCGCCAGCACCAATGGGAGTTGGTACGGGGACACCGGGGAGCTGTTTTTT.

CDR3 amino acids: CASSSPGQGVNTEAFF. The CDR3, as DNA: TGTGCCAGTAGTTCCCCGGGACAGGGGGTGAACACTGAAGCTTTCTTT. The V and J genes are TRBV19 and TRBJ1-1; TRBD1 matches at 11 bases. The germline gives CDR1 LNHDA, CDR2 SQIVND (reference sequence). V gave up 5 bases and J gave up 0 bases; unmatched junction bases: 5. This CDR3 comprises 16 residues.

The chain joins TRBV24-1 to TRBJ2-7, with a tentative D call TRBD1 (6 bases). V lost 3 bases, J lost 9 bases, and 17 bases lay in between. The CDR3 length is 14 residues. The germline V gene encodes CDR1 KGHDR and CDR2 SFDVKD. The CDR3 loop reads CATSDADRPGWQYF. The DNA of the CDR3 is TGTGCCACCAGTGATGCGGACAGACCCGGATGGCAGTACTTC.

The rearrangement links TRBV28 to TRBJ1-5; D unclear. Germline assignment: CDR1 MDHEN and CDR2 SYDVKM. The V end lost 5 bases, the J end lost 0 bases, and 8 bases lay between the germline ends. The length of the CDR3 is 14 residues. DNA of the CDR3: TGTGCCAGCAGTCCCACACATAGCAATCAGCCCCAGCATTTT. Protein: CASSPTHSNQPQHF. The whole variable domain, remainder taken from reference TRBV28 and TRBJ1-5, is DVKVTQSSRYLVKRTGEKVFLECVQDMDHENMFWYRQDPGLGLRLIYFSYDVKMKEKGDIPEGYSVSREKKERFSLILESASTNQTSMYLCASSPTHSNQPQHFGDGTRLSIL.

The V call is TRBV12-3 or TRBV12-4, the J call TRBJ1-2; perhaps TRBD1 as D (5 bases). Trimming cost V 7 bases and J 4 bases, with 13 bases left between them. The length of the CDR3 is 13 residues. The CDR3 sequence: CASTGDRPYGYTF. DNA for the CDR3: TGTGCCAGCACTGGGGACCGACCCTATGGCTACACCTTC.

The chain combines TRBV28 with TRBJ2-6; D gene uncertain. CDR1 and CDR2 from the germline V gene are MDHEN and SYDVKM. The CDR3 totals 17 residues. Trimming shortened V by 2 bases and J by 0 bases, and 11 bases separated the two germline ends. The CDR3 loop is CASSLNHRVSGANVLTF. CDR3 bases: TGTGCCAGCAGTTTAAATCATAGGGTCTCTGGGGCCAACGTCCTGACTTTC.

The chain carries TRBV2 and TRBJ2-5; D is ambiguous. This CDR3 has 11 residues. The germline V gene encodes CDR1 SNHLY and CDR2 FYNNEI. Trimming cost V 8 bases and J 2 bases, with 6 bases left between them. The CDR3 bases are TGTGCCAGCTCCTGGCAAGAGACCCAGTACTTC. As protein: CASSWQETQYF.

The chain combines TRBV5-6 with TRBJ2-7; D unresolved. The germline gives CDR1 SGHDT, CDR2 YYEEEE. This CDR3 is built from 12 residues. V lost 3 bases to trimming and J lost 3 bases, with 7 bases between them. The CDR3 DNA is TGTGCCAGCAGCTCCCGCCACTACGAGCAGTACTTC. As protein: CASSSRHYEQYF.

This CDR3 reads CATSRAFGGSYEQYF. In DNA, the CDR3 is TGTGCCACCAGCAGAGCCTTCGGGGGCTCCTACGAGCAGTACTTC. The chain recombines TRBV15 with TRBJ2-7; D perhaps matches TRBD2 (6 bases). The germline V and J ends were trimmed by 1 base and 0 bases, with 10 bases remaining between them. CDR1 and CDR2 (germline): LNHNV, YYDKDF (reference sequence). This CDR3 has 15 residues.

This clone was seen just once. The chain carries TRBV19 and TRBJ2-3; a possible D gene is TRBD2 (5 bases). Per the germline V gene, CDR1 is LNHDA and CDR2 is SQIVND (reference sequence). Between the trimmed V and J ends, which lost 4 bases and 3 bases, there was a span of 8 bases. This CDR3 has 13 amino acids. Written as DNA, the CDR3 is TGTGCCAGTAGTAATAGCGTGACAGATACGCAGTATTTT. Translating gives CASSNSVTDTQYF.

The chain employs TRBV13 and TRBJ2-5; 7 nucleotides match TRBD2. CDR1 and CDR2 from the germline V gene are PRHDT and FYEKMQ (reference sequence). V shed 6 bases and J 1 base; nucleotides not matched to a gene: 5. This CDR3 has 14 residues. CDR3 nucleotides: TGTGCCAGCAGACTTAGCGGGCTCCAAGAGACCCAGTACTTC. Its protein product is CASRLSGLQETQYF.

J is TRBJ2-7 and V is TRBV2; 10 bases are a match to TRBD1. This CDR3 comprises 14 residues. V gave up 7 bases and J gave up 9 bases; unmatched junction bases: 12. CDR1 SNHLY and CDR2 FYNNEI come from the germline V gene. The CDR3 region is CASNIRTGGEVQYF. The CDR3, as DNA: TGTGCCAGCAACATCAGGACAGGGGGGGAAGTGCAGTACTTC.

The chain recombines TRBV27 with TRBJ2-1, with 12 bases matching TRBD2. Germline V CDR1 and CDR2: MNHEY, SMNVEV (reference sequence). CDR3 length equals 16 residues. V lost 6 bases to trimming and J lost 1 base; unmatched junction nucleotides: 4. In DNA, the CDR3 is TGTGCCAGCAGACTAGCGGGAGGTAATTCCTACAATGAGCAGTTCTTC. It specifies CASRLAGGNSYNEQFF.

The chain combines TRBV11-1 with TRBJ2-7; D possibly corresponds to TRBD2 (6 bases). Between the trimmed V and J ends, which lost 1 base and 6 bases, there was a span of 13 bases. From germline, CDR1 is SGHAT and CDR2 FQDESV (reference sequence). There are 14 residues in the CDR3. The CDR3 region is CASSLEFRESEQYF. The CDR3 DNA reads as TGTGCCAGCAGCTTAGAGTTCCGGGAGAGCGAGCAGTACTTC. Full variable domain (missing parts from reference TRBV11-1 and TRBJ2-7): EAEVAQSPRYKITEKSQAVAFWCDPISGHATLYWYRQILGQGPELLVQFQDESVVDDSQLPKDRFSAERLKGVDSTLKIQPAELGDSAMYLCASSLEFRESEQYFGPGTRLTVT.

The CDR3 region has the DNA TGTGCCAGTAGTGTTCGACAGGACACTGAAGCTTTCTTT. Translated: CASSVRQDTEAFF. The chain has TRBV19 and TRBJ1-1; TRBD1 is a possible D gene (6 bases). V was pared by 5 bases and J by 3 bases, with 10 bases between. The CDR3 is 13 residues long. The germline CDR1 and CDR2 sequences are LNHDA and SQIVND (reference sequence).

The chain couples TRBV11-2 to TRBJ1-1; D is perhaps TRBD1 (5 bases). This CDR3 is built from 12 residues. Trimming shortened V by 5 bases and J by 8 bases, and 12 bases separated the two germline ends. CDR1 is SGHAT, CDR2 FQNNGV, per germline. Written as DNA, the CDR3 is TGTGCCAGCAGCGCCGGGACGGCGGAAGCTTTCTTT. Encoded protein: CASSAGTAEAFF.

This chain joins TRBV20-1 and TRBJ2-7, with D unresolved. V was shortened by 3 bases and J by 0 bases, with 6 bases between the two germline ends. Germline CDR1 is DFQATT and CDR2 is SNEGSKA (reference sequence). The length of the CDR3 is 12 residues. In DNA, the CDR3 is TGCAGTGCTAGTGGCAACTCCTACGAGCAGTACTTC. Encoded protein: CSASGNSYEQYF.

The chain is built from TRBV12-3 or TRBV12-4 and TRBJ1-6; the D is unclear. V lost 2 bases and J lost 8, with 4 bases in between. The CDR3 spans 12 residues. In DNA, the CDR3 is TGTGCCAGCAGTTTAATCCATTCACCCCTCCACTTT. Amino acid sequence: CASSLIHSPLHF.

The chain combines TRBV4-1 with TRBJ1-2, with 7 nucleotides matching TRBD1. V gave up 0 bases and J gave up 2 bases; unmatched junction bases: 12. Germline CDR1 and CDR2: MGHRA and YSYEKL. This CDR3 has 18 residues. The CDR3 DNA sequence: TGCGCCAGCAGCCAAGATGCCCTACTGACAGGGAGGAACTATGGCTACACCTTC. This encodes CASSQDALLTGRNYGYTF.